These 10 T cell receptor beta chains share one sample of origin, sequenced in a study of read filtering for tumor transcriptome and immune sequencing. From around 440 ng of RNA, a library with molecular barcoded alpha/delta and beta/gamma adaptors was made. TCRdb processed the reads anew with MiXCR; each CDR3 protein has one entry. The sample yields about 22,000 distinct CDR3 sequences, about an eighth seen once. The specimen sequenced was a population of CD138-negative cells sorted from bone marrow. The source is a donor at least 40 years old with multiple myeloma.

The chain couples TRBV12-3 or TRBV12-4 to TRBJ1-3; tentative D call: TRBD1 (6 bases). Trimming left V 4 bases short and J 4 bases short, with 20 bases between. This CDR3 has 17 amino acids. This CDR3 is CASSSPLEGDYGNTIYF. Written as DNA, the CDR3 is TGTGCCAGCAGTTCCCCCCTGGAGGGGGATTACGGAAACACCATATATTTT.

At least ten counts were recorded for this clonotype. The chain has TRBV20-1 and TRBJ1-3; D not resolved. The germline V gene encodes CDR1 DFQATT and CDR2 SNEGSKA (reference sequence). This CDR3 is 13 amino acids long. V dropped 3 bases and J dropped 2 bases, with 8 bases sitting between them. This chain's CDR3 is CSARPLTGNTIYF. The CDR3 DNA follows: TGCAGTGCTAGGCCTCTAACTGGAAACACCATATATTTT.

This clonotype was detected ten times or more. One end of the junction varies from germline; a read error may be responsible. J is TRBJ2-3 and V is TRBV6-1, with TRBD2 as a possible D gene (6 bases). The CDR3 loop spans 16 amino acids. The germline V gene has CDR1 MNHNS and CDR2 SASEGT. The CDR3 loop reads CVSSEATGVGADTQYF. For the CDR3, the DNA is TGTGTCAGCAGTGAAGCGACGGGAGTGGGTGCAGATACGCAGTATTTT.

With respect to this clonotype: A read error may explain this, as a much larger clone is one base away. The chain carries TRBV29-1 and TRBJ2-2, with 11 positions matching TRBD1. Germline values: CDR1 SQVTM, CDR2 ANQGSEA. The length of the CDR3 is 16 residues. Here the CDR3 DNA reads TGCAGCATTCCGGGACAGGGGGGGTCGAACGCCGGGGAGCTGTTTTTT. Translated: CSIPGQGGSNAGELFF.

This clonotype was counted at least ten times. The V and J genes are TRBV19 and TRBJ2-1; D call uncertain. Trimming removed 1 base at V and 5 bases at J, with 3 bases between. The CDR3 length is 12 residues. Germline V lookup: CDR1 LNHDA, CDR2 SQIVND (reference sequence). The CDR3 reads CASSIVNNEQFF. CDR3 nucleotides: TGTGCCAGTAGTATAGTCAACAATGAGCAGTTCTTC.

This clonotype appeared many times. This sequence joins TRBV28 and TRBJ2-3, with no clear D. V was pared by 8 bases and J by 4 bases, with 13 bases between. Germline loops: CDR1 MDHEN, CDR2 SYDVKM. The CDR3 has 13 residues. CDR3 nucleotides: TGTGCCAGCGCAACACCAGCAGCAGATACGCAGTATTTT. Amino acid sequence: CASATPAADTQYF.

This clonotype was recorded at least ten times. This rearrangement joins TRBV5-4 to TRBJ2-2; TRBD2 agrees at 12 bases. V shed 4 bases, J shed 3 bases, and the junction held 13 bases outside the gene matches. Germline loops: CDR1 SGHNT, CDR2 YYREEE (reference sequence). CDR3 length: 19 residues. In DNA, the CDR3 is TGTGCCAGCAGCCTGCCCGGACTAGCGGGACGCCAGGACACCGGGGAGCTGTTTTTT. This encodes CASSLPGLAGRQDTGELFF.

This clonotype was observed a handful of times. The gene calls are TRBV7-2 and TRBJ2-3, with 7 bases fitting TRBD1. Germline V gives CDR1 SGHTA, CDR2 FQGNSA. The CDR3 has 15 amino acids. V shed 5 bases and J 1 base; nucleotides not matched to a gene: 6. CDR3 sequence reads: CASSVRGLGTDTQYF. DNA for the CDR3: TGTGCCAGCAGCGTGAGGGGGCTCGGCACAGATACGCAGTATTTT.

This clonotype has at least ten counts. The chain uses TRBV24-1 and TRBJ2-1; D is ambiguous. V lost 9 bases and J lost 7, with 15 bases in between. The length of the CDR3 is 13 residues. The germline CDR1 and CDR2 sequences are KGHDR and SFDVKD. The CDR3 reads CATGRESRNEQFF. CDR3 in DNA: TGTGCCACCGGAAGGGAATCGAGGAATGAGCAGTTCTTC.

This clonotype rates as medium-sized. The chain links TRBV6-5 to TRBJ1-3; D remains ambiguous. The CDR3 covers 12 residues. Germline CDR1 is MNHEY and CDR2 is SVGAGI. With 8 bases removed from V and 4 bases from J, the gap between germline ends came to 9 bases. For the CDR3, the DNA is TGTGCCAGCGGACCCGGGGGAAACACCATATATTTT. This sequence encodes CASGPGGNTIYF.